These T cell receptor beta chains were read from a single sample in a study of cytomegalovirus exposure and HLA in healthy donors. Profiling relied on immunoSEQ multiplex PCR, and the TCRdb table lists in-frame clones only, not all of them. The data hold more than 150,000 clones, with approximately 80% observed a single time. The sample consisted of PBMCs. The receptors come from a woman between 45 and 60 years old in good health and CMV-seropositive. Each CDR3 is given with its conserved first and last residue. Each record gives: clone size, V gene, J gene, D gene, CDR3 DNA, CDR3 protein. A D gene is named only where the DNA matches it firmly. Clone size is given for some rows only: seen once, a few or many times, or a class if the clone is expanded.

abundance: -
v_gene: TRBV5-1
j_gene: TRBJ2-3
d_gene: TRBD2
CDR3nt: TGCGCCAGCAGCTTGTCTAGTAGCGGGGGGGAAGAAGATACGCAGTATTTT
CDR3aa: CASSLSSSGGEEDTQYF

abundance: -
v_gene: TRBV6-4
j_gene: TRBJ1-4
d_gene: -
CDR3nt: TGTGCCAGCAGGGTACCCCGGGGTCTGGGAAAAACTGTTTTT
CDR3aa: CASRVPRGLGKTVF

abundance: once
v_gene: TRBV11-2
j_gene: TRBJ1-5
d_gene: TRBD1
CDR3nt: TGTGCCAGCAGCTTGATGACAGGGGGCAACCAGCCCCAGCATTTT
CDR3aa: CASSLMTGGNQPQHF

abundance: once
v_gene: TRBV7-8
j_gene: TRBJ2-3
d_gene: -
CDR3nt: TGTGCCAGCAGCTTAGCAAACAGGGTGGGTTCTAGCACAGATACGCAGTATTTT
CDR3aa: CASSLANRVGSSTDTQYF

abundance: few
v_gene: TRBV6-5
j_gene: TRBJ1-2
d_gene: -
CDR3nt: TGTGCCAGCAGTTTGCAGGCCCGGGGCTATGGCTACACCTTC
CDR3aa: CASSLQARGYGYTF

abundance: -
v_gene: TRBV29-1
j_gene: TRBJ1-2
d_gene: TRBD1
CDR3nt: TGCAGCGTCATTTCGGGACAGGGGTATGGCTACACCTTC
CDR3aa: CSVISGQGYGYTF

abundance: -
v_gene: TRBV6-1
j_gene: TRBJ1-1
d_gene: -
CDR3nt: TGTGCCAGCAGTGTGGGGGCGGGGAACACTGAAGCTTTCTTT
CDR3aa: CASSVGAGNTEAFF

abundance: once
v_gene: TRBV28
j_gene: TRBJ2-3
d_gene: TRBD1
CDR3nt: TGTGCCAGCAGTTTCCGGACAGGGGCGGCAGATACGCAGTATTTT
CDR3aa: CASSFRTGAADTQYF

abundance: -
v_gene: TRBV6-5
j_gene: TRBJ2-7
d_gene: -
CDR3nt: TGTGCCAGCAGTCCAGCGCAGGGGTACGGCTACGAGCAGTACTTC
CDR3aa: CASSPAQGYGYEQYF

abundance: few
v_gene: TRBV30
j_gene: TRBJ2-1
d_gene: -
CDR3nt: TGTGCCTGGAACGGCGCGGCTCCCTACAATGAGCAGTTCTTC
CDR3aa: CAWNGAAPYNEQFF

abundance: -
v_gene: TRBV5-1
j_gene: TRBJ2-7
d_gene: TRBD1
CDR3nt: TGCGCCAGCAGCACCCCGGGACAGACTTCCGAGCAGTACTTC
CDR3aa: CASSTPGQTSEQYF

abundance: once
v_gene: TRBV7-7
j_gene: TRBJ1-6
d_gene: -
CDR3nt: TGTGCTAGCAGCGACCTGGGCAGTGGTAATTCACCCCTCCACTTT
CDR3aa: CASSDLGSGNSPLHF

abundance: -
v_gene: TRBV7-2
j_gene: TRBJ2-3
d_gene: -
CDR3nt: TGTGCCAGCAGCTCCTGGGAGCGGGCAGATACGCAGTATTTT
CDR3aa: CASSSWERADTQYF